The clone carrying this T cell receptor (beta chain) has ten or more counts. TCRdb analysed the RT-PCR reads with MiXCR anew, one entry per CDR3 protein. The data contain about 680,000 distinct CDR3 sequences, approximately 15% of them singletons. There are 13 residues in the CDR3. Germline lookup yields CDR1 SGHTA and CDR2 FQGNSA. Trimming took off 5 bases at V and 5 bases at J, with 11 bases between the two ends. This clonotype was sampled from a female donor in good health, serving as a healthy control. Material for sequencing was memory CD4+ T cells from blood. This sequence joins TRBV7-2 and TRBJ2-3; D perhaps matches TRBD1 (6 bases). The CDR3 protein is CASSTGFQDTQYF. For the CDR3, the DNA is TGTGCCAGCAGCACAGGGTTTCAAGATACGCAGTATTTT.